These 10 T cell receptor beta chains came from one sample sequenced in a study of blood T cell repertoires in COVID-19. The data were produced by immunoSEQ multiplex PCR, yet TCRdb's version contains in-frame clones alone and is incomplete. The sample shows about 100,000 clones, approximately 79% of them seen only once. Sequencing input: peripheral blood. These receptors all stem from a woman of 80 years or more with active or convalescent COVID-19.

This chain links TRBV27 with TRBJ2-1, with 8 positions matching TRBD1. The CDR3 contains 18 residues. V trimming: 3 bases; J trimming: 2 bases; junction bases outside the gene matches: 12. CDR1 and CDR2 (germline): MNHEY, SMNVEV (reference sequence). The CDR3 protein is CASSFEIRAGGAYNEQFF. The CDR3 bases are TGTGCCAGCAGTTTTGAAATCAGGGCAGGGGGCGCCTACAATGAGCAGTTCTTC.

The rearrangement links TRBV6-1 to TRBJ2-5, with 8 bases aligning to TRBD1. The J segment lost 7 bases and the V segment lost 2 bases, leaving 12 bases of the junction unmatched. Per the germline V gene, CDR1 is MNHNS and CDR2 is SASEGT. This CDR3 has 16 residues. In DNA, the CDR3 is TGTGCCAGCAGTGAAAGGGGGACTTCAGGGGGCTCGACCCAGTACTTC. Amino acid sequence: CASSERGTSGGSTQYF.

The chain joins TRBV28 to TRBJ2-1; TRBD2 is a possible D gene (6 bases). Per germline, CDR1 MDHEN and CDR2 SYDVKM. Trimming stripped 1 base from V and 1 base from J, with 23 bases between. This CDR3 is 20 amino acids long. The CDR3 sequence: CASSLYSSLLAGKSYNEQFF. The CDR3 region has the DNA TGTGCCAGCAGTTTATACTCCTCCCTTTTGGCGGGGAAATCCTACAATGAGCAGTTCTTC.

The gene calls are TRBV19 and TRBJ2-1, with 9 bases lining up with TRBD2. Unmatched junction bases numbered 13, after V lost 6 bases and J lost 4 bases. The CDR3 has 17 residues. CDR1 and CDR2 from the germline V gene are LNHDA and SQIVND (reference sequence). Here the CDR3 reads CASRDSGSPTSYNEQFF. In DNA form, the CDR3 reads TGTGCCAGTAGGGATAGCGGGAGCCCCACTTCTTACAATGAGCAGTTCTTC.

J is TRBJ2-3 and V is TRBV20-1; 7 nucleotides align to TRBD2. There are 14 residues in the CDR3. The germline CDR1 and CDR2 sequences are DFQATT and SNEGSKA (reference sequence). The V and J ends lost 3 bases and 4 bases, in that order; junction bases with no gene match: 7. As DNA, the CDR3 is TGCAGTGCTAGTGTGGCGGGAGCGGCAGATACGCAGTATTTT. Translating gives CSASVAGAADTQYF.

The CDR3 nucleotides are TGTGCCAGCAGTGCGACAGGGGCCGAATATTCACCCCTCCACTTT. This sequence encodes CASSATGAEYSPLHF. The chain employs TRBV2 and TRBJ1-6; 8 nucleotides agree with TRBD1. This CDR3 contains 15 residues. Germline lookup yields CDR1 SNHLY and CDR2 FYNNEI. Germline trimming cut 4 bases from V and 8 bases from J; bases unmatched to any gene: 7.

This clone has just a few counts. This sequence joins TRBV6-5 and TRBJ2-7; 8 bases map to TRBD2. CDR3 length: 15 amino acids. Germline-derived CDR1 and CDR2 are MNHEY and SVGAGI. The trim removed 7 bases at V and 3 bases at J, leaving 11 bases unmatched. The CDR3 DNA reads as TGTGCCAGCAAACTTGGGGCTAGCGGGCACTACGAGCAGTACTTC. Translated, it gives CASKLGASGHYEQYF.

V is TRBV6-2 or TRBV6-3 and J is TRBJ1-1; D gene unclear. Trimming pared 2 bases from V and 1 base from J, leaving 8 bases between. Germline V gene lookup returns CDR1 MNHEY and CDR2 SVGEGT. This CDR3 has 14 residues. In DNA, the CDR3 is TGTGCCAGCAGTTACACGGCAGGGAACACTGAAGCTTTCTTT. Translated: CASSYTAGNTEAFF.

The chain combines TRBV5-6 with TRBJ2-5, with TRBD1 matching 7 bases. Germline trimming cut 3 bases from V and 3 bases from J; bases unmatched to any gene: 5. Germline lookup yields CDR1 SGHDT and CDR2 YYEEEE. The CDR3 sequence is 14 residues long. CDR3 sequence: CASSSSTGEETQYF. The CDR3 nucleotides are TGTGCCAGCAGCTCCTCCACAGGGGAAGAGACCCAGTACTTC.

This clone appeared a few times. V gene TRBV5-6 combines with J gene TRBJ2-3; perhaps TRBD1 as D (5 bases). The germline CDR1 and CDR2 sequences are SGHDT and YYEEEE. The CDR3 consists of 12 residues. The germline V and J ends were trimmed by 4 bases and 13 bases, with 16 bases remaining between them. CDR3 coding DNA: TGTGCCAGCAGCCGATGGGGCTTGGACGAGTATTTT. As protein: CASSRWGLDEYF.